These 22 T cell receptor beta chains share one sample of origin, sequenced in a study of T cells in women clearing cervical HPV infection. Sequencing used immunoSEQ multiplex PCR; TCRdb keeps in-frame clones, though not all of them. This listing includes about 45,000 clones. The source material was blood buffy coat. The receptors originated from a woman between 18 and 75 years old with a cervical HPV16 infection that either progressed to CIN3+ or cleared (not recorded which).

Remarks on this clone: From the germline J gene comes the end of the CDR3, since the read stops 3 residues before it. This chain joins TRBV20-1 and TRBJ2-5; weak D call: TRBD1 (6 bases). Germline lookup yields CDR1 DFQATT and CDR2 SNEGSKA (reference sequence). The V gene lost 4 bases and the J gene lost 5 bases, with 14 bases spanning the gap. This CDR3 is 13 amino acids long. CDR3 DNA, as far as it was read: TGCAGTGCTACTCAGGGGAACTGGGAGACC. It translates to CSATQGNWET. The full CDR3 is CSATQGNWETQYF.

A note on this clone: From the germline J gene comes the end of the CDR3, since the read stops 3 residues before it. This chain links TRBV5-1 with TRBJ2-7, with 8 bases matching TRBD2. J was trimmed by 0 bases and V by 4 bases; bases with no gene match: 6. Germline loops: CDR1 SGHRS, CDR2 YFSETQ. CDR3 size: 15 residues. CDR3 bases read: TGCGCCAGCAGCCTTTCCACTAGCGGCTCCTACGAG. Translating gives CASSLSTSGSYE. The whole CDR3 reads CASSLSTSGSYEQYF.

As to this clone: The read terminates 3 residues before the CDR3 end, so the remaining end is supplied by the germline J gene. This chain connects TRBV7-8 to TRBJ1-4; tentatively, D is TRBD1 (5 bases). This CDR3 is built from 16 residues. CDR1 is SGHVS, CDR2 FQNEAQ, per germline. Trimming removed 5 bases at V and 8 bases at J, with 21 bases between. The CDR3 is CASSPQRPPGREKLFF. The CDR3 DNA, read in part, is TGTGCCAGCAGCCCACAACGACCGCCAGGGAGGGAAAAA.

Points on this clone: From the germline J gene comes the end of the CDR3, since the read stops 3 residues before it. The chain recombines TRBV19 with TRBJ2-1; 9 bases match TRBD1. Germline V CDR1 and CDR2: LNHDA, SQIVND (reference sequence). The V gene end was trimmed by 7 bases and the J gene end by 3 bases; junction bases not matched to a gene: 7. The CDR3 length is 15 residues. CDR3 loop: CASMGQGPFYNEQFF. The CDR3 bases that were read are TGTGCCAGTATGGGACAGGGCCCTTTCTACAATGAG.

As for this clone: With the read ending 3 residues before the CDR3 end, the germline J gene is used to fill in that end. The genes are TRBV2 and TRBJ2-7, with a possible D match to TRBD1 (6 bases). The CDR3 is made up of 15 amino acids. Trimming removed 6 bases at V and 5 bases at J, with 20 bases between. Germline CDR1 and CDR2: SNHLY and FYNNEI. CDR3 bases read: TGTGCCAGCAGCCGAGACAGGATCTCCCCCCACGAG. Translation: CASSRDRISPHE. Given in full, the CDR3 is CASSRDRISPHEQYF.

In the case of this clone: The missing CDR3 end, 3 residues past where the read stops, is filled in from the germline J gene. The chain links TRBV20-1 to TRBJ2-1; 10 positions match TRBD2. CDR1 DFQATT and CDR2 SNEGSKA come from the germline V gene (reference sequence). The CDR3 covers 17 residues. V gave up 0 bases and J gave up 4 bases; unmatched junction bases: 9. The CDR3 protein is CSARDPTTSGVYNEQFF. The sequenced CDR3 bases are TGCAGTGCTAGAGATCCAACTACTAGCGGGGTTTACAATGAG.

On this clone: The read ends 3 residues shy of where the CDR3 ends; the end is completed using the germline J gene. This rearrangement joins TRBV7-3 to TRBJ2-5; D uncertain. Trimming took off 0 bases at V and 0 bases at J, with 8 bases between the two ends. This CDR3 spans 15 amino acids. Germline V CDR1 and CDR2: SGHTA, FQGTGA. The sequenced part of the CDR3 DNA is TGTGCCAGCAGCTTAACGTCTCTGTACCAAGAGACC. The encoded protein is CASSLTSLYQET. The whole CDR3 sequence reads CASSLTSLYQETQYF. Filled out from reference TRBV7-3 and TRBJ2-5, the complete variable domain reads GAGVSQTPSNKVTEKGKYVELRCDPISGHTALYWYRQSLGQGPEFLIYFQGTGAADDSGLPNDRFFAVRPEGSVSTLKIQRTERGDSAVYLCASSLTSLYQETQYFGPGTRLLVL.

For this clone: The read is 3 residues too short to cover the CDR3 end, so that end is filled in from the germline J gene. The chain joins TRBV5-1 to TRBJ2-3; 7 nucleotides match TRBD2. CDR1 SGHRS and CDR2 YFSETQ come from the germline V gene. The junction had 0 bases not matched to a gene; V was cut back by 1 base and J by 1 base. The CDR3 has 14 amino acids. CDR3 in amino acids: CASSLSGGTDTQYF. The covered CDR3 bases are TGCGCCAGCAGCTTGAGCGGGGGCACAGATACG.

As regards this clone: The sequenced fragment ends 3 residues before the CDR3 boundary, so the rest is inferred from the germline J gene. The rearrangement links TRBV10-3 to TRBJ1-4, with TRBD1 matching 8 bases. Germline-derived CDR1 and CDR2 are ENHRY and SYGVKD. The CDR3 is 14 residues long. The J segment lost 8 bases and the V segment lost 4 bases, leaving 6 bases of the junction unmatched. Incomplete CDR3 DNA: TGTGCCATCAGTGGAACAGGGGGTAGGGAAAAA. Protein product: CAISGTGGREK. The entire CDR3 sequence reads CAISGTGGREKLFF.

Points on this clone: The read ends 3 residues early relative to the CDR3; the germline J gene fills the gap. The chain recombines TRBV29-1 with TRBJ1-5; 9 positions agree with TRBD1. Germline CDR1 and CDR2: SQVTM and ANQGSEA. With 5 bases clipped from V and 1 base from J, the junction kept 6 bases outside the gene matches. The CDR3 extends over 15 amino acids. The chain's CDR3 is CSVSTGGGSNQPQHF. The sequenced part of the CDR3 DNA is TGCAGCGTTTCTACAGGGGGCGGAAGCAATCAGCCC.

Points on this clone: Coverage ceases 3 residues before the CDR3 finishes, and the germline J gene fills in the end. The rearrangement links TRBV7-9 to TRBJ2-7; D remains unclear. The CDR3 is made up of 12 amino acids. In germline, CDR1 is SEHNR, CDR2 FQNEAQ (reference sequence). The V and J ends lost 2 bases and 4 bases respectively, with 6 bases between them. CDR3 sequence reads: CASSLSWYEQYF. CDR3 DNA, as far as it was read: TGTGCCAGCAGCTTAAGCTGGTACGAG.

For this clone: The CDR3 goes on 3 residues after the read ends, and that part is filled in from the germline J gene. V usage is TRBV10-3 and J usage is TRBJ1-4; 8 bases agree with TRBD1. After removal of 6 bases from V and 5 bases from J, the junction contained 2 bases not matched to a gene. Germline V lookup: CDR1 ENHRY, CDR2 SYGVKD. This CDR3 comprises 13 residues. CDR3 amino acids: CAIRGQENEKLFF. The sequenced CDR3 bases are TGTGCCATCAGGGGACAGGAAAATGAAAAA.

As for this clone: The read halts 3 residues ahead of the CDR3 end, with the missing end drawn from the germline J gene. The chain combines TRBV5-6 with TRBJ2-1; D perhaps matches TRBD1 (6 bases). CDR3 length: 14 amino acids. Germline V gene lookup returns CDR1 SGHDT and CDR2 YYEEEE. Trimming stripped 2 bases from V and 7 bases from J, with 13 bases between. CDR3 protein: CASSFTGTPNEQFF. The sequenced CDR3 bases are TGTGCCAGCAGCTTCACTGGGACACCGAATGAG.

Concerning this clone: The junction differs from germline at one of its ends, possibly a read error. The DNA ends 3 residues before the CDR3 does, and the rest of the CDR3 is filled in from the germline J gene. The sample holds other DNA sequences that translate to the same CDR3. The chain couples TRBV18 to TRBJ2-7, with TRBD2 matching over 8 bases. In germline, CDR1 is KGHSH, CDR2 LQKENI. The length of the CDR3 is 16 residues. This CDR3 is CASSPPGGGQQGEQYF. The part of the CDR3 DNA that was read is TGTGCCAGCTCCCCACCCGGGGGGGGGCAGCAGGGCGAG.

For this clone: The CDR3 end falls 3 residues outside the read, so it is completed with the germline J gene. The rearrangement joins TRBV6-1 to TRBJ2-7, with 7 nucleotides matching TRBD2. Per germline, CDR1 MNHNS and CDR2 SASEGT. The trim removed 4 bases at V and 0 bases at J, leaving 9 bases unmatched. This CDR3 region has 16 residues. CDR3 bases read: TGTGCCAGCAGTGCCGCGGGGGTGGGATACTCCTACGAG. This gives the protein CASSAAGVGYSYE. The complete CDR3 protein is CASSAAGVGYSYEQYF.

The CDR3: CASSLFREGTEAFF. CDR3 bases read: TGTGCCAGCAGCTTATTCAGGGAGGGCACTGAA. The chain joins TRBV7-9 to TRBJ1-1; tentative D call: TRBD1 (5 bases). The missing CDR3 end, 3 residues past where the read stops, is filled in from the germline J gene. This CDR3 comprises 14 residues. The germline V gene has CDR1 SEHNR and CDR2 FQNEAQ (reference sequence). Trimming removed 2 bases from V and 4 bases from J, with 11 bases in between.

The CDR3 is CASSPTNTGELFF. The sequenced CDR3 bases are TGTGCCAGTAGCCCCACGAACACCGGGGAG. This sequence joins TRBV19 and TRBJ2-2, with D unclear. The CDR3 end lies 3 residues beyond the end of the read and is filled in from the germline J gene. The germline V gene has CDR1 LNHDA and CDR2 SQIVND (reference sequence). Trimming removed 6 bases at V and 0 bases at J, with 5 bases between. There are 13 residues in the CDR3.

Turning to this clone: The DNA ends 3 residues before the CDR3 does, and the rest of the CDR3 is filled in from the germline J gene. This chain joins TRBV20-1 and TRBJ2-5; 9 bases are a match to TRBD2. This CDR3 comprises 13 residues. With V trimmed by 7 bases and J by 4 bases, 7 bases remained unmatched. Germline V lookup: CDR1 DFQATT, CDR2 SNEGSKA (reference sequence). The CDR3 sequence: CSVRAGGLETQYF. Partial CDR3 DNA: TGCAGTGTCAGGGCGGGGGGGTTAGAGACC.

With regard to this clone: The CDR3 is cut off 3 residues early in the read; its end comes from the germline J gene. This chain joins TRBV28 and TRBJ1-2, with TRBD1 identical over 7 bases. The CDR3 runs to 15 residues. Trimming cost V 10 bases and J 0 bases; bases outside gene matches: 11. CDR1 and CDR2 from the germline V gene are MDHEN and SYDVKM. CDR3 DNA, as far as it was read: TGTGCCATATCGGGACAGAGTAACGCTAACTATGGC. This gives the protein CAISGQSNANYG. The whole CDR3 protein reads CAISGQSNANYGYTF.

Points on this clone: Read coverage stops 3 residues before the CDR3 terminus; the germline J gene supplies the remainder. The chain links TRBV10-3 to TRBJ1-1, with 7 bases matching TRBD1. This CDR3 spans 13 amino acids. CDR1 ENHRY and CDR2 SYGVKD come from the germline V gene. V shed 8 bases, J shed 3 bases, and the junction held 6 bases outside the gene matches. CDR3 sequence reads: CAIRGQADTEAFF. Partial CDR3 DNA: TGTGCCATCCGCGGACAGGCGGACACTGAA.

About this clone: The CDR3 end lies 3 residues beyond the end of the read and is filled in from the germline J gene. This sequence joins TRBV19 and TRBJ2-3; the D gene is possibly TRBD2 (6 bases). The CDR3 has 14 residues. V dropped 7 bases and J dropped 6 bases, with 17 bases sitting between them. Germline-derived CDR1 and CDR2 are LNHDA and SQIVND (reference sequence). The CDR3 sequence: CASTSEGLEDTQYF. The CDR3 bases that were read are TGTGCCAGTACCTCAGAGGGACTCGAGGATACG.

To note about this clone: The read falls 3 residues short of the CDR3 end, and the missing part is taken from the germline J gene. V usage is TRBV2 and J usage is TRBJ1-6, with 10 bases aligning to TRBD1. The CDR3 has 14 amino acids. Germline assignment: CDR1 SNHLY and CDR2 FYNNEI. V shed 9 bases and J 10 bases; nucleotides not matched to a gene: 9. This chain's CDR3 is CASRSGQGTSPLHF. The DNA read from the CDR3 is TGTGCCAGTAGGTCGGGACAGGGGACCTCACCC.